Sequencing of this T cell receptor beta chain was carried out in a study of T cell responses to AZD1222 COVID-19 vaccine. Measured with immunoSEQ multiplex PCR; TCRdb has only the in-frame clones, and not every one. This sample has fewer than 95,000 clones; less than 95% occur once, and the top ten carry roughly 8%. Worth noting for this clone: The antigen is unknown.

Study findings and constraints: Clonal diversity was possibly underestimated; the donors were predominantly white British and more often female.

This CDR3 is 14 amino acids long. Trimming took off 2 bases at V and 2 bases at J, with 7 bases between the two ends. The germline V gene encodes CDR1 MNHEY and CDR2 SVGAGI. The material sequenced was peripheral blood, taken 28 days after the second AZD1222 dose. The V gene is TRBV6-5, the J gene TRBJ2-1; D ambiguous. The sequence derives from an adult who received the AZD1222 COVID-19 vaccine. This CDR3 reads CASSYDETYNEQFF. DNA of the CDR3: TGTGCCAGCAGTTACGACGAAACCTACAATGAGCAGTTCTTC.